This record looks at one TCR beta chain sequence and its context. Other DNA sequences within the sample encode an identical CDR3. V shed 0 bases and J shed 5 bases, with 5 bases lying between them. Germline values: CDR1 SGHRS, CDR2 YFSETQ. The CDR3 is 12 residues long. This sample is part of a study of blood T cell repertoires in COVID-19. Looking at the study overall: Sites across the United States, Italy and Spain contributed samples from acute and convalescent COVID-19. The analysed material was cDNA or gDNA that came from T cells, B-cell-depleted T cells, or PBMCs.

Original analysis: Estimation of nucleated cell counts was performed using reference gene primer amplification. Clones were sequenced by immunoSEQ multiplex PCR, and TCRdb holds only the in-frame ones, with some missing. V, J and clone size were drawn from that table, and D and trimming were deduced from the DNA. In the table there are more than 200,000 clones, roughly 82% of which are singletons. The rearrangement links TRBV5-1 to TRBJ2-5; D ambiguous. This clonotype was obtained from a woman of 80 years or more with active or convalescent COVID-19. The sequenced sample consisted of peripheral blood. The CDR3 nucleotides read TGCGCCAGCAGCTTGGACCGGGAGACCCAGTACTTC. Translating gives CASSLDRETQYF.